This T cell receptor (beta chain) comes out of a study of T cell responses to AZD1222 COVID-19 vaccine. Study-level findings and limits: The peak T cell response came first, and repertoires were sampled only after it. Only five or six people who got AZD1222 tested seropositive at baseline. Spike-specific TCR breadth and depth both grew after two AZD1222 doses. Donors in the cohort were predominantly white British and more often female, and clonal diversity was possibly underestimated.

Germline V gives CDR1 SGHVS, CDR2 FQNEAQ. Trimming took 4 bases from V and 3 from J, leaving 6 bases between them. This CDR3 spans 13 amino acids. Concerning this clone itself: Antigen unknown.

The method was immunoSEQ multiplex PCR; TCRdb's version includes in-frame clones alone and lacks a portion of them. The table has over 150,000 clones, around 85% seen once; the top ten hold 5.5%. The chain has TRBV7-8 and TRBJ2-2; D gene unclear. The clonotype was recovered from an adult in good health. Here the sequenced sample was peripheral blood, taken on day 0 of MenACWY control vaccination. CDR3 DNA: TGTGCCAGCAGCTCAGACCACACCGGGGAGCTGTTTTTT. This sequence encodes CASSSDHTGELFF.